This note documents a single TCR beta chain sequence. The antigen remains unidentified. These data belong to a study of response to subunit inactivated influenza vaccine. Overall study results and limits: It was suggested by the authors that few new T cells are recruited by each seasonal influenza vaccination.

V was pared by 1 base and J by 2 bases, with 10 bases between. The length of the CDR3 is 15 residues. The germline V gene encodes CDR1 MNHNS and CDR2 SASEGT. TCRdb used MiXCR to reprocess the RT-PCR reads, holding one entry per CDR3 protein. The sample lists 560,000 or so distinct CDR3 sequences, 7.6% occurring once. The clonotype was recovered from a man aged 50-75 years who received an inactivated influenza vaccine. This sample comprised PBMCs from blood, obtained around 25 months after vaccination. The J gene is TRBJ2-3, the V gene TRBV6-1; D may be TRBD1 (5 bases). The CDR3 sequence: CASSEERQITDTQYF. The CDR3 nucleotides are TGTGCCAGCAGTGAAGAAAGACAGATCACAGATACGCAGTATTTT.